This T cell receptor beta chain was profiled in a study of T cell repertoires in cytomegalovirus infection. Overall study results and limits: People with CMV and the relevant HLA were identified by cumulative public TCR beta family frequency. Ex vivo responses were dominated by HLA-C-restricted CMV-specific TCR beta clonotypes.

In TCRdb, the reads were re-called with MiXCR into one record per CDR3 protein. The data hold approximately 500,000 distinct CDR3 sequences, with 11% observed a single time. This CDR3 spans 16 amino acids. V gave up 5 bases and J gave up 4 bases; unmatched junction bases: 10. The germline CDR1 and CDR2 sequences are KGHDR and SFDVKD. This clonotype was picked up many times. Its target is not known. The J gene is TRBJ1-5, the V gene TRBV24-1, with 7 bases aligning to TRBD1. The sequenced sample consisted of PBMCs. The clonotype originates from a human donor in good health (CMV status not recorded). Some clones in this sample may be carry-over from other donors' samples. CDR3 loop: CATSVGGGGVNQPQHF. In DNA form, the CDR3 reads TGTGCCACCAGTGTGGGAGGGGGCGGAGTTAATCAGCCCCAGCATTTT.